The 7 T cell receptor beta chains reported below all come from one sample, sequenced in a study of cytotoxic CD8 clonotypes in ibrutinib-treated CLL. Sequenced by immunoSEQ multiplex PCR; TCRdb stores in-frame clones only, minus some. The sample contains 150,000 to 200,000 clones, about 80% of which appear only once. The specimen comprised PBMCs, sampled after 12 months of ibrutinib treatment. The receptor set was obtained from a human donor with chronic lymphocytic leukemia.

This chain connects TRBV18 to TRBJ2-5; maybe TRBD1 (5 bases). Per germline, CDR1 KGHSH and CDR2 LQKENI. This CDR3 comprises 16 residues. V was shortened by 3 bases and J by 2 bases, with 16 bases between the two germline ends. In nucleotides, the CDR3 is TGTGCCAGCTCACCCCAACCCCTGGACACTCAAGAGACCCAGTACTTC. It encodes CASSPQPLDTQETQYF.

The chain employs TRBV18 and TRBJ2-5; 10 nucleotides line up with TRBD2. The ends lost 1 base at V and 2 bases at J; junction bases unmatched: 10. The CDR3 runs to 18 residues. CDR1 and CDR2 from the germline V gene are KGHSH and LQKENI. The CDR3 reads CASSPRLTLAGDQETQYF. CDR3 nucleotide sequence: TGTGCCAGCTCACCACGACTCACCCTAGCGGGGGATCAAGAGACCCAGTACTTC.

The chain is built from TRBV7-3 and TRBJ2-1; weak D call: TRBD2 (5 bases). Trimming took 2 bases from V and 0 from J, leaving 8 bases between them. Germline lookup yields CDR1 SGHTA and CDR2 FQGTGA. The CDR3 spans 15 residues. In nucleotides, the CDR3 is TGTGCCAGCAGCTTAGCCGGGAACTCCTACAATGAGCAGTTCTTC. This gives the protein CASSLAGNSYNEQFF.

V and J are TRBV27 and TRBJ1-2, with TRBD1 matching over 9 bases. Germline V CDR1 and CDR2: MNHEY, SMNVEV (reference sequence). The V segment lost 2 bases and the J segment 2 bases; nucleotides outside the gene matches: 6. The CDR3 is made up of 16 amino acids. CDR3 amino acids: CASSLPETGGNYGYTF. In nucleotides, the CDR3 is TGTGCCAGCAGTTTACCCGAGACAGGGGGAAACTATGGCTACACCTTC.

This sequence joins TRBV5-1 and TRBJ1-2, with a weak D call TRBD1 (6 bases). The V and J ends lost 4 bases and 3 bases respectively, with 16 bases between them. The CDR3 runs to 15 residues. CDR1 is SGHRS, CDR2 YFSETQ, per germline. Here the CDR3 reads CASSPQGFADYGYTF. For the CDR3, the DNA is TGCGCCAGCAGCCCCCAGGGGTTCGCCGACTATGGCTACACCTTC. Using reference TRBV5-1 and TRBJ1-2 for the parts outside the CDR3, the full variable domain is KAGVTQTPRYLIKTRGQQVTLSCSPISGHRSVSWYQQTPGQGLQFLFEYFSETQRNKGNFPGRFSGRQFSNSRSEMNVSTLELGDSALYLCASSPQGFADYGYTFGSGTRLTVV.

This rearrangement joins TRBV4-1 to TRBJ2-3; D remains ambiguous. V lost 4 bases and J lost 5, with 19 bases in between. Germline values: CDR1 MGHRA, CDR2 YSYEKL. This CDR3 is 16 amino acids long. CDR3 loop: CASSPIAGQKEDTQYF. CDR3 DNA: TGCGCCAGCAGCCCCATTGCAGGCCAGAAAGAAGATACGCAGTATTTT.

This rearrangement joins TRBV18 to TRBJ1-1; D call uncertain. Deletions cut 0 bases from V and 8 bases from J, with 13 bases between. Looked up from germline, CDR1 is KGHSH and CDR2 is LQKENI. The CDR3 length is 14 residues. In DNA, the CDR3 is TGTGCCAGCTCACCACCCACATCTCTTATCGAAGCTTTCTTT. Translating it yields CASSPPTSLIEAFF.